These T cell receptor beta chains were read from a single sample in a study of cytomegalovirus exposure and HLA in healthy donors. Profiled with immunoSEQ multiplex PCR; TCRdb holds only in-frame clones, not every one. The sample lists around 190,000 clones, about 83% occurring once. Specimen: PBMCs. These receptors were taken from a female donor in good health and CMV-seronegative. Both conserved end residues are part of each CDR3. The order of the fields is D gene, clone size, V gene, J gene, CDR3 protein, CDR3 DNA. D genes are given only for firm matches. Part of the rows lack a size; the others show once, few, many or a class for expanded clones.

TRBD2	.	TRBV5-1	TRBJ2-1	CASSLELAGDNEQFF	TGCGCCAGCAGCTTGGAACTAGCGGGGGACAATGAGCAGTTCTTC
TRBD1	.	TRBV5-3	TRBJ2-7	CARSPFTTPGGTDEQYF	TGTGCCAGAAGCCCGTTTACAACCCCAGGGGGCACGGACGAGCAGTACTTC
TRBD1	.	TRBV2	TRBJ1-6	CATGRGDRNSPLHF	TGTGCCACAGGGAGGGGGGACAGGAATTCACCCCTCCACTTT
TRBD1	.	TRBV7-9	TRBJ1-1	CSSSFFSTGSEAFF	TGTTCCAGCAGCTTCTTCTCGACAGGGTCTGAAGCTTTCTTT
TRBD2	.	TRBV2	TRBJ2-1	CATRGASGGATYNEQFF	TGTGCCACCCGAGGGGCTAGCGGGGGGGCAACCTACAATGAGCAGTTCTTC
.	.	TRBV28	TRBJ2-7	CASSLPGGSYEQYF	TGTGCCAGCAGTTTACCCGGCGGCTCCTACGAGCAGTACTTC
.	.	TRBV27	TRBJ1-5	CASSPLDTGLGNQPQHF	TGTGCCAGCAGTCCCCTCGACACAGGTCTGGGCAATCAGCCCCAGCATTTT
TRBD2	.	TRBV27	TRBJ2-1	CASSLRGLAGAYNEQFF	TGTGCCAGCAGTCTCCGCGGGCTAGCGGGCGCATACAATGAGCAGTTCTTC
TRBD1	.	TRBV9	TRBJ1-1	CASSVEETGVYTEAFF	TGTGCCAGCAGCGTAGAAGAAACAGGGGTCTACACTGAAGCTTTCTTT
TRBD1	.	TRBV7-6	TRBJ2-7	CASSLGQGLNIEQYF	TGTGCCAGCAGCCTCGGACAGGGGTTGAATATCGAGCAGTACTTC
TRBD1	few	TRBV7-8	TRBJ1-1	CASSLATGGLTEAFF	TGTGCCAGCAGCTTAGCGACAGGGGGCTTGACTGAAGCTTTCTTT
.	.	TRBV29-1	TRBJ2-7	CSPAGIVYEQYF	TGCAGCCCTGCAGGGATCGTCTACGAGCAGTACTTC
.	.	TRBV2	TRBJ1-1	CASSQDIYGAFF	TGTGCCAGCAGCCAAGACATCTATGGGGCTTTCTTT
.	.	TRBV19	TRBJ1-1	CASTESTGYTEAFF	TGTGCCAGTACGGAATCGACAGGTTACACTGAAGCTTTCTTT
.	.	TRBV15	TRBJ2-1	CATSRGTGHGLNEQFF	TGTGCCACCAGCAGAGGAACAGGGCATGGACTCAATGAGCAGTTCTTC
.	.	TRBV2	TRBJ2-3	CASRYNTDTQYF	TGTGCCAGCAGGTACAACACAGATACGCAGTATTTT
TRBD1	.	TRBV9	TRBJ2-5	CASSAMGQGGLGETQYF	TGTGCCAGCAGCGCGATGGGACAGGGGGGTCTGGGGGAGACCCAGTACTTC
TRBD1	.	TRBV7-9	TRBJ1-1	CASRLDRGNTEAFF	TGTGCCAGCAGACTAGACAGGGGGAACACTGAAGCTTTCTTT
.	few	TRBV27	TRBJ2-1	CASSTTSPYYNEQFF	TGTGCCAGCAGTACCACTAGCCCGTACTACAATGAGCAGTTCTTC
TRBD2	.	TRBV11-3	TRBJ2-1	CASSITGTSGKAQFF	TGTGCCAGCAGCATCACCGGGACTAGCGGAAAAGCTCAGTTCTTC
.	.	TRBV5-6	TRBJ1-1	CASSFLLGNTEAFF	TGTGCCAGCAGCTTTCTCCTCGGTAACACTGAAGCTTTCTTT
TRBD1	.	TRBV2	TRBJ2-7	CASSEGTGKTHEQYF	TGTGCCAGCAGTGAGGGGACAGGGAAGACCCACGAGCAGTACTTC
TRBD2	once	TRBV29-1	TRBJ2-1	CSVERGGGAEQFF	TGCAGCGTTGAGAGGGGCGGGGGGGCTGAGCAGTTCTTC
TRBD1	.	TRBV7-7	TRBJ2-1	CASSQPGQAYNEQFF	TGTGCCAGCAGCCAACCCGGACAGGCGTACAATGAGCAGTTCTTC
.	.	TRBV19	TRBJ1-2	CASSKNRAPAYGYTF	TGTGCCAGTAGTAAAAACAGGGCGCCGGCCTATGGCTACACCTTC
.	.	TRBV29-1	TRBJ1-6	CSARQAMDSPLHF	TGCAGCGCCAGACAGGCGATGGATTCACCCCTCCACTTT
TRBD2	few	TRBV19	TRBJ2-5	CASSGGLAGVETQYF	TGTGCCAGTAGTGGGGGACTAGCGGGGGTAGAGACCCAGTACTTC
TRBD1	.	TRBV27	TRBJ1-2	CATKNRGDYGYTF	TGTGCCACCAAAAACAGGGGTGACTATGGCTACACCTTC
TRBD1	.	TRBV6-6	TRBJ2-1	CASRRTGIYNEQFF	TGTGCCAGCAGACGGACAGGAATCTACAATGAGCAGTTCTTC
.	.	TRBV19	TRBJ1-3	CASSIRDSGNTIYF	TGTGCCAGTAGTATTAGAGACTCTGGAAACACCATATATTTT
TRBD1	.	TRBV7-3	TRBJ1-3	CASSPSTGAGNTIYF	TGTGCCAGCAGCCCGTCGACAGGGGCTGGAAACACCATATATTTT
.	.	TRBV7-9	TRBJ2-3	CSSSLGTLSPDTQYF	TGTTCCAGCAGCTTAGGGACTTTATCCCCAGATACGCAGTATTTT
TRBD2	.	TRBV5-1	TRBJ2-7	CASSLLLAGDWYF	TGCGCCAGCAGCTTGCTACTAGCGGGAGATTGGTACTTC
.	.	TRBV5-1	TRBJ2-7	CASSLDNEQYF	TGCGCCAGCAGCTTGGATAACGAGCAGTACTTC
TRBD2	.	TRBV7-9	TRBJ2-1	CASSYLAGLWDEQFF	TGTGCCAGCAGCTACCTAGCGGGGCTTTGGGATGAGCAGTTCTTC
.	.	TRBV18	TRBJ2-2	CASSPSNLETGELFF	TGTGCCAGCTCACCATCGAACCTAGAGACCGGGGAGCTGTTTTTT
.	.	TRBV4-2	TRBJ2-3	CASSQGPVSTDTQYF	TGTGCCAGCAGCCAAGGGCCAGTTAGCACAGATACGCAGTATTTT
.	.	TRBV7-9	TRBJ1-4	CASSPGLTNEKLFF	TGTGCCAGCAGCCCAGGACTAACTAATGAAAAACTGTTTTTT
.	.	TRBV28	TRBJ2-7	CASSLPTVIGSYEQYF	TGTGCCAGCAGTTTACCGACTGTAATTGGGTCCTACGAGCAGTACTTC
TRBD1	.	TRBV10-3	TRBJ2-7	CAISQDRDSYEQYF	TGTGCCATCAGCCAAGACAGGGATTCCTACGAGCAGTACTTC
.	once	TRBV28	TRBJ2-1	CASSLAGYRQFF	TGTGCCAGCAGTTTAGCAGGGTACCGGCAGTTCTTC
TRBD1	few	TRBV30	TRBJ2-7	CAWKRQGDYEQYF	TGTGCCTGGAAAAGACAGGGGGACTACGAGCAGTACTTC
.	.	TRBV5-1	TRBJ2-1	CASSLPKDAGNEQFF	TGCGCCAGCAGCTTGCCCAAGGACGCGGGCAATGAGCAGTTCTTC
.	few	TRBV6-6	TRBJ2-1	CASSYELAANNEQFF	TGTGCCAGCAGTTACGAACTAGCAGCTAACAATGAGCAGTTCTTC
TRBD2	.	TRBV25-1	TRBJ2-5	CASSAILAGVQETQYF	TGTGCCAGCAGTGCTATATTAGCGGGAGTCCAAGAGACCCAGTACTTC
.	once	TRBV19	TRBJ2-2	CASRLDGITGELFF	TGTGCCAGTAGACTGGACGGGATCACCGGGGAGCTGTTTTTT
TRBD2	few	TRBV10-3	TRBJ2-1	CAISEGLAGTYNEQFF	TGTGCCATCAGTGAGGGACTAGCGGGCACCTACAATGAGCAGTTCTTC
.	few	TRBV30	TRBJ2-5	CAWERLPRQETQYF	TGTGCCTGGGAGAGATTACCGCGCCAAGAGACCCAGTACTTC
.	.	TRBV7-3	TRBJ2-1	CASSLRRAPYNEQFF	TGTGCCAGCAGCTTACGGAGGGCCCCGTACAATGAGCAGTTCTTC
TRBD1	once	TRBV19	TRBJ2-3	CASSIPTGVADTQYF	TGTGCCAGTAGTATCCCGACAGGGGTAGCAGATACGCAGTATTTT